This TCR beta chain was obtained from a study of T-cell reconstitution after alpha-beta-depleted transplantation in children. This sample's TCRbeta library carried unique molecular identifier barcodes. TCRdb passed the PCR reads through MiXCR, listing each CDR3 protein once. The data contain about 340,000 distinct CDR3 sequences, less than 15% of them singletons. The CDR3 contains 14 residues. V lost 4 bases and J lost 6, with 16 bases in between. Per the germline V gene, CDR1 is SGHRS and CDR2 is YFSETQ. V is TRBV5-1 and J is TRBJ1-1, with TRBD1 as a possible D gene (5 bases). The source was PBMCs, collected from the stem cell graft. This TCR was sampled from a human donor who donated a stem cell graft to a child with Fanconi anemia. CDR3 sequence reads: CASSASRGESEAFF. CDR3 nucleotide sequence: TGCGCCAGCAGCGCGTCCAGAGGGGAGTCTGAAGCTTTCTTT.